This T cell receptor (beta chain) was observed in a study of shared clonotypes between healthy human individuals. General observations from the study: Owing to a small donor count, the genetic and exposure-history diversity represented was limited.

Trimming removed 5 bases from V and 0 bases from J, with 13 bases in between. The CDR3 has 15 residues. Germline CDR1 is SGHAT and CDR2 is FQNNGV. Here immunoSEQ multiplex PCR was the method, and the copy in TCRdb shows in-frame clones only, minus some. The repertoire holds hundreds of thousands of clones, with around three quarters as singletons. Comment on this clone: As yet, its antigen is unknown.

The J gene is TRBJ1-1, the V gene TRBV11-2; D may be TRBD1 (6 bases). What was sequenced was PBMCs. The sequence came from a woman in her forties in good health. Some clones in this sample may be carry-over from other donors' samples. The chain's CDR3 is CASSPLGGMNTEAFF. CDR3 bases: TGTGCCAGCAGCCCCTTAGGGGGGATGAACACTGAAGCTTTCTTT. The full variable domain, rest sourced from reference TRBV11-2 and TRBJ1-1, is EAGVAQSPRYKIIEKRQSVAFWCNPISGHATLYWYQQILGQGPKLLIQFQNNGVVDDSQLPKDRFSAERLKGVDSTLKIQPAKLEDSAVYLCASSPLGGMNTEAFFGQGTRLTVV.